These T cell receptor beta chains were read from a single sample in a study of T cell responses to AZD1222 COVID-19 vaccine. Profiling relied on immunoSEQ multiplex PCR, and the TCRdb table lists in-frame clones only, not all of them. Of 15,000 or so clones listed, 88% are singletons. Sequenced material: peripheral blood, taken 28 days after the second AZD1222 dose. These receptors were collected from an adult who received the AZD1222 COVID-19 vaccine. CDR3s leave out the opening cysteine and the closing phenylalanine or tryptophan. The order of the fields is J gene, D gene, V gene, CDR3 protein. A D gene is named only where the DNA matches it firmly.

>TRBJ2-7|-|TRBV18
ASSWSGGTSYEQY
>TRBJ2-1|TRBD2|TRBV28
ASNPGLAVDNEQF
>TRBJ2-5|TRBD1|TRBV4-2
ASSQELNRGGGWETQY
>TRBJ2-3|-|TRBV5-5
ASSLVRGSSTDTQY
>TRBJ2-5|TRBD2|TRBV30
AWSVRGLAGGTETQY
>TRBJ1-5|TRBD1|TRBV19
ATWTGDQPQH
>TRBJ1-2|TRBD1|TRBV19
ASSIGTAMNYGYT
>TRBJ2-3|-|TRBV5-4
ASSLRGGTDTQY
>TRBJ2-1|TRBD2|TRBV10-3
AIQSNSGSSYNEQF
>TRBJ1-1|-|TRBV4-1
ASSQKVGWTEAF
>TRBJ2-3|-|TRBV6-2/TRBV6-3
ASSYRQGTDTQY
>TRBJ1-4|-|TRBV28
ASSLSQGDEKLF
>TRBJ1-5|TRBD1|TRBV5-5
ASSLEAGGSAQPQH